This T cell receptor beta chain emerged from a study of T cells of healthy individuals. This CDR3 has 15 amino acids. V lost 4 bases to trimming and J lost 0 bases, with 10 bases between them. Germline V gene data show CDR1 as LGHNA and CDR2 as YSLEER. This clonotype was counted only a few times. One entry per CDR3 protein results from TCRdb running MiXCR on the 5' RACE reads. The sample contains about 53,000 distinct CDR3 sequences, about 15% of which appear only once. This clonotype was sampled from a human donor in good health. The genes are TRBV4-3 and TRBJ1-5, with a weak D call TRBD1 (5 bases). In DNA, the CDR3 is TGCGCCAGCAGCCCTAGGGGATATAGCAATCAGCCCCAGCATTTT. Translation: CASSPRGYSNQPQHF.